This T cell receptor (beta chain) was sequenced in a study of T cells in women clearing cervical HPV infection. Sequencing used immunoSEQ multiplex PCR; TCRdb keeps in-frame clones, though not all of them. The sample data list about 21,000 clones. The CDR3 consists of 13 residues. Looked up from germline, CDR1 is SGHRS and CDR2 is YFSETQ. V shed 4 bases, J shed 3 bases, and the junction held 2 bases outside the gene matches. Remarks on this clone: The CDR3 goes on 3 residues after the read ends, and that part is filled in from the germline J gene.

The clonotype comes from a woman aged 18 to 75 with a cervical HPV16 infection that either progressed to CIN3+ or cleared (not recorded which). The chain joins TRBV5-1 to TRBJ1-1; TRBD1 agrees at 8 bases. Sequenced: blood buffy coat. CDR3 in amino acids: CASSPTGDTEAFF. CDR3 DNA (partial): TGCGCCAGCAGCCCGACAGGGGACACTGAA.